This T cell receptor (beta chain) comes out of a study of neurological immune-mediated disorders. General study points: The level of TCR clonal expansion was highest in patients with HTLV-1-associated myelopathy and lowest in multiple sclerosis, where it fell below the level seen in healthy controls.

This clonotype was detected a few times. Its target is not known. The making of cDNA relied on 5'RACE with 10-nucleotide random UMIs. TCRdb passed the 5' RACE reads through MiXCR, listing each CDR3 protein once. The sample carries some 65,000 distinct CDR3 sequences, over 4% recorded once. CDR1 and CDR2 from the germline V gene are MNHEY and SVGEGT. CDR3 size: 13 residues. Trimming removed 6 bases from V and 2 bases from J, with 10 bases in between. Sequencing used PBMCs. The chain recombines TRBV6-2 or TRBV6-3 with TRBJ1-1; D possibly corresponds to TRBD1 (5 bases). The receptor was isolated from a man in his fifties or sixties with multiple sclerosis. The CDR3 DNA reads as TGTGCCAGCAGACTAGGACAAAACACTGAAGCTTTCTTT. It yields the protein CASRLGQNTEAFF.